These 28 T cell receptor beta chains were sequenced from one sample in a study of blood T cells in healthy people across ages. Combining a sample-barcoded 5' primer with a J-beta primer mix, a second PCR ran for about 6 to 11 cycles. Each CDR3 protein is one row after TCRdb ran MiXCR on the 5' RACE reads. The repertoire holds about 900,000 distinct CDR3 sequences, with around 68% as singletons. The sequenced material came from blood. These receptors all stem from a man between 25 and 39 years old in good health.

The chain combines TRBV21-1 with TRBJ2-1; the listed D gene, TRBD1, was not tested against the DNA. TRBV21-1 is a recognized pseudogene. CDR3 length: 11 residues. The DNA for the CDR3 is TGTGCCAGCCATGGGGGTGGCGAGCAGTTCTTC. It is translated as CASHGGGEQFF.

This clonotype was detected only a few times. CDR3 protein: CASRDSDYGYTF. CDR3 bases: TGTGCCAGCCGGGACAGCGACTATGGCTACACCTTC. The chain employs TRBV28 and TRBJ1-2, with 7 bases identical to TRBD1. Germline CDR1 MDHEN, CDR2 SYDVKM. With V trimmed by 8 bases and J by 3 bases, 3 bases remained unmatched. The CDR3 runs 12 residues.

This clonotype was observed a few times. J is TRBJ1-1 and V is TRBV20-1, with D tentatively TRBD1 (5 bases). Trimming pared 6 bases from V and 3 bases from J, leaving 14 bases between. The germline V gene has CDR1 DFQATT and CDR2 SNEGSKA (reference sequence). The CDR3 runs 13 residues. CDR3 in amino acids: CSAGGTADTEAFF. CDR3 coding DNA: TGCAGTGCCGGAGGGACGGCGGACACTGAAGCTTTCTTT.

This clonotype turned up a few times. The chain carries TRBV5-6 and TRBJ2-7; 11 bases are a match to TRBD2. Germline V gives CDR1 SGHDT, CDR2 YYEEEE. The trim removed 0 bases at V and 0 bases at J, leaving 2 bases unmatched. This CDR3 spans 16 amino acids. CDR3 DNA: TGTGCCAGCAGCTTGGCTACTAGCGGGGGCTCCTACGAGCAGTACTTC. It codes for CASSLATSGGSYEQYF.

The J gene is TRBJ2-7, the V gene TRBV28; a possible D gene is TRBD1 (7 bases). The V gene lost 7 bases and the J gene lost 1 base, with 14 bases spanning the gap. The CDR3 length is 14 residues. The V gene's germline CDR1 is MDHEN and CDR2 SYDVKM. CDR3 sequence: CASTTGAGSYEQYF. The CDR3 nucleotides read TGTGCCAGCACAACAGGGGCGGGATCCTACGAGCAGTACTTC.

This chain links TRBV29-1 with TRBJ1-3; D remains ambiguous. The CDR3 length is 13 residues. CDR1 and CDR2 (germline): SQVTM, ANQGSEA. The V and J ends lost 5 bases and 2 bases respectively, with 10 bases between them. CDR3 coding DNA: TGCAGCGTTAAGTCAACGACTGGAAACACCATATATTTT. Protein sequence: CSVKSTTGNTIYF.

The rearrangement uses TRBV7-2 and TRBJ2-2, with 7 nucleotides matching TRBD1. Germline V gene lookup returns CDR1 SGHTA and CDR2 FQGNSA. The CDR3 consists of 17 residues. The ends lost 4 bases at V and 1 base at J; junction bases unmatched: 9. The CDR3: CTSSYQGGSRNTGELFF. CDR3 sequence (DNA): TGTACCAGCAGCTACCAAGGGGGCAGTCGGAACACCGGGGAGCTGTTTTTT.

V and J are TRBV28 and TRBJ2-3, with D perhaps TRBD2 (7 bases). The V gene's germline CDR1 is MDHEN and CDR2 SYDVKM. The CDR3 is 16 amino acids. Between the trimmed V and J ends, which lost 2 bases and 4 bases, there was a span of 16 bases. CDR3 sequence reads: CASSLVSGGRADTQYF. In DNA, the CDR3 is TGTGCCAGCAGTTTAGTATCGGGGGGCAGGGCAGATACGCAGTATTTT.

This chain uses TRBV7-9 with TRBJ2-2, with 9 bases matching TRBD2. V lost 4 bases and J lost 4; bases outside the gene matches: 7. This CDR3 is built from 16 residues. CDR1 SEHNR and CDR2 FQNEAQ come from the germline V gene (reference sequence). The CDR3 DNA is TGTGCCAGCAGCTCCAAGCGGGGGGACCTCACCGGGGAGCTGTTTTTT. It yields the protein CASSSKRGDLTGELFF.

This chain uses TRBV4-2 with TRBJ2-7; 9 nucleotides line up with TRBD2. Germline V gives CDR1 LGHNA, CDR2 YNFKEQ. V dropped 4 bases and J dropped 3; count of bases not matched to a gene: 4. The CDR3 extends over 14 amino acids. The CDR3 DNA follows: TGTGCCAGCAGCCCTAGCGGGGAAATCTACGAGCAGTACTTC. It encodes CASSPSGEIYEQYF.

This chain joins TRBV2 and TRBJ2-1; D remains unclear. This CDR3 region has 13 residues. The germline gives CDR1 SNHLY, CDR2 FYNNEI. Trimming pared 2 bases from V and 10 bases from J, leaving 12 bases between. CDR3 region: CASSELFPGEQFF. The CDR3, as DNA: TGTGCCAGCAGTGAATTGTTCCCTGGGGAGCAGTTCTTC.

V usage is TRBV4-2 and J usage is TRBJ2-3, with D unclear. V lost 0 bases and J 4 bases, leaving 8 bases between the germline ends. The CDR3 is 14 residues long. Germline V CDR1 and CDR2: LGHNA, YNFKEQ. The CDR3 is CASSQDLTPDTQYF. The CDR3 DNA reads TGTGCCAGCAGCCAAGATTTGACCCCAGATACGCAGTATTTT.

The chain joins TRBV28 to TRBJ1-5, with D possibly matching TRBD1 (5 bases). V was cut by 6 bases and J by 2 bases, with 17 bases left in between. Germline loops: CDR1 MDHEN, CDR2 SYDVKM. The CDR3 is made up of 16 amino acids. The CDR3 spells CASSLGGKFGNQPQHF. CDR3 nucleotide sequence: TGTGCCAGCAGCCTCGGGGGGAAATTCGGCAATCAGCCCCAGCATTTT.

The chain has TRBV15 and TRBJ2-7; D ambiguous. Germline V gene data show CDR1 as LNHNV and CDR2 as YYDKDF (reference sequence). The CDR3 length is 12 residues. Trimming stripped 5 bases from V and 1 base from J, with 6 bases between. The CDR3 sequence: CATSDLSYEQYF. The CDR3, as DNA: TGTGCCACCAGCGACCTATCCTACGAGCAGTACTTC.

This clonotype has ten or more counts. The chain has TRBV29-1 and TRBJ2-7; D is uncertain. Germline V gives CDR1 SQVTM, CDR2 ANQGSEA. Deletions cut 3 bases from V and 7 bases from J, with 13 bases between. The length of the CDR3 is 12 residues. The CDR3 reads CSVDSPTREQYF. CDR3 sequence (DNA): TGCAGCGTTGATAGTCCAACGAGGGAGCAGTACTTC.

The chain joins TRBV12-3 or TRBV12-4 to TRBJ1-6, with TRBD1 as a possible D gene (6 bases). Trimming pared 6 bases from V and 4 bases from J, leaving 10 bases between. The CDR3 is 14 amino acids. The CDR3 bases are TGTGCCAGCAGACAGGGTGGATATAATTCACCCCTCCACTTT. Amino acids: CASRQGGYNSPLHF.

V and J are TRBV7-9 and TRBJ1-1, with a tentative D call TRBD1 (5 bases). Germline CDR1 is SEHNR and CDR2 is FQNEAQ (reference sequence). The CDR3 runs to 15 residues. V lost 5 bases to trimming and J lost 1 base, with 14 bases between them. The CDR3 sequence: CASSKGGHWNTEAFF. Here the CDR3 DNA reads TGTGCCAGCAGCAAAGGAGGACATTGGAACACTGAAGCTTTCTTT.

The chain couples TRBV7-9 to TRBJ2-1, with 11 positions matching TRBD1. Unmatched junction bases numbered 5, after V lost 3 bases and J lost 7 bases. The CDR3 is made up of 15 amino acids. Germline CDR1 SEHNR, CDR2 FQNEAQ (reference sequence). The CDR3 DNA follows: TGTGCCAGCAGCTTGGACAGGGGGCAGGGGAATGAGCAGTTCTTC. This translates into CASSLDRGQGNEQFF.

This chain uses TRBV6-6 with TRBJ2-3, with 11 bases that match TRBD2. The ends lost 2 bases at V and 7 bases at J; junction bases unmatched: 8. CDR1 and CDR2 from the germline V gene are MNHNY and SVGAGI (reference sequence). This CDR3 is built from 16 residues. The CDR3 sequence is CASSYTHSGGAYTQYF. The CDR3 DNA sequence: TGTGCCAGCAGTTACACGCATAGCGGGGGGGCTTATACGCAGTATTTT.

This clonotype has just a few counts. The chain uses TRBV6-2 or TRBV6-3 and TRBJ2-7; D is perhaps TRBD2 (6 bases). Trimming removed 11 bases from V and 0 bases from J, with 17 bases in between. CDR1 is MNHEY and CDR2 is SVGEGT in the germline V gene. This CDR3 comprises 14 residues. The CDR3 sequence: CASSWGLSSYEQYF. CDR3 sequence (DNA): TGTGCCTCAAGCTGGGGACTCTCCTCCTACGAGCAGTACTTC.

This clonotype was recorded many times. The rearrangement links TRBV11-2 to TRBJ2-7; D remains ambiguous. This CDR3 region has 14 residues. The ends were cut back, 1 base at V and 2 bases at J, with 9 bases in the middle. The germline V gene encodes CDR1 SGHAT and CDR2 FQNNGV. CDR3 coding DNA: TGTGCCAGCAGCTTAGGGTCGGTCCCCTACGAGCAGTACTTC. This translates into CASSLGSVPYEQYF.

This clonotype was seen a handful of times. The V and J genes are TRBV10-2 and TRBJ2-7; 10 bases are shared with TRBD2. The germline V gene encodes CDR1 WSHSY and CDR2 SAAADI. CDR3 size: 16 residues. Trimming removed 0 bases from V and 1 base from J; junction bases left unmatched: 3. CDR3 residues: CASSESVAGGSYEQYF. CDR3 nucleotides: TGCGCCAGCAGTGAGTCCGTAGCGGGGGGTTCCTACGAGCAGTACTTC.

The chain recombines TRBV10-3 with TRBJ2-1; D is uncertain. V was cut by 3 bases and J by 8 bases, with 11 bases left in between. The CDR3 totals 13 residues. Germline CDR1 ENHRY, CDR2 SYGVKD. The DNA of the CDR3 is TGTGCCATCAGTGACGGTATTGCCCATGAGCAGTTCTTC. This translates into CAISDGIAHEQFF.

The chain is built from TRBV5-1 and TRBJ2-3, with a weak D call TRBD2 (5 bases). The CDR3 totals 15 residues. Germline CDR1 is SGHRS and CDR2 is YFSETQ. Trimming removed 1 base from V and 0 bases from J, with 9 bases in between. This chain's CDR3 is CASSLLGMSTDTQYF. CDR3 coding DNA: TGCGCCAGCAGCTTGCTCGGGATGAGCACAGATACGCAGTATTTT.

This clonotype was seen only a few times. The rearrangement links TRBV13 to TRBJ2-7; D ambiguous. Deletions cut 0 bases from V and 5 bases from J, with 20 bases between. This CDR3 comprises 17 residues. Germline CDR1 and CDR2: PRHDT and FYEKMQ (reference sequence). CDR3: CASSLGITSFRGNEQYF. The CDR3 DNA sequence: TGTGCCAGCAGCTTAGGCATCACGTCCTTTCGAGGAAACGAGCAGTACTTC.

This chain links TRBV6-6 with TRBJ2-3, with 7 bases matching TRBD1. Unmatched junction bases numbered 8, after V lost 7 bases and J lost 1 base. The CDR3 spans 15 residues. Germline CDR1 reads MNHNY; CDR2 reads SVGAGI (reference sequence). The CDR3 protein is CASNRRQGGTDTQYF. The DNA of the CDR3 is TGTGCCAGCAACCGGAGACAGGGAGGCACAGATACGCAGTATTTT.

The V gene is TRBV7-2, the J gene TRBJ1-1; D remains ambiguous. Looked up from germline, CDR1 is SGHTA and CDR2 is FQGNSA. This CDR3 spans 14 amino acids. The ends were cut back, 3 bases at V and 6 bases at J, with 14 bases in the middle. The CDR3 coding sequence is TGTGCCAGCAGCTTCGAGGCGGGGATAGCTGAAGCTTTCTTT. This encodes CASSFEAGIAEAFF. Full variable domain (rest looked up from reference TRBV7-2 and TRBJ1-1): GAGVSQSPSNKVTEKGKDVELRCDPISGHTALYWYRQSLGQGLEFLIYFQGNSAPDKSGLPSDRFSAERTGGSVSTLTIQRTQQEDSAVYLCASSFEAGIAEAFFGQGTRLTVV.

This rearrangement joins TRBV7-2 to TRBJ1-5; D is unresolved. Germline CDR1 reads SGHTA; CDR2 reads FQGNSA. This CDR3 has 15 amino acids. The V gene lost 5 bases and the J gene lost 0 bases, with 11 bases spanning the gap. The CDR3 loop is CASSLSTFSNQPQHF. As DNA, the CDR3 is TGTGCCAGCAGCCTCTCGACTTTTAGCAATCAGCCCCAGCATTTT.